Below, 26 T cell receptor beta chains from the same sample are listed, as sequenced in a study of shared clonotypes between healthy human individuals. Sequencing was performed with immunoSEQ multiplex PCR; in TCRdb, only in-frame clones are kept and a portion is missing. The sample includes 600,000 or so clones, approximately 95% of them seen just once. CD8 cells regarded as naive lacked CD45RO, were positively chosen for CCR7, and omitted terminally differentiated effector memory CD45RA+ cells. Sequencing was performed on naive CD8+ T cells sorted from blood. These receptors originate from a woman aged 30 to 39 in good health.

The chain uses TRBV27 and TRBJ1-1; 7 bases are a match to TRBD1. The germline V gene encodes CDR1 MNHEY and CDR2 SMNVEV (reference sequence). The CDR3 consists of 13 residues. V shed 9 bases, J shed 1 base, and the junction held 5 bases outside the gene matches. DNA for the CDR3: TGTGCCAGTTCCGGGGACAGGAACACTGAAGCTTTCTTT. It yields the protein CASSGDRNTEAFF.

J is TRBJ2-7 and V is TRBV10-1; D is possibly TRBD2 (5 bases). The germline gives CDR1 WNHNN, CDR2 SYGVQD (reference sequence). This CDR3 is built from 13 residues. Trimming shortened V by 5 bases and J by 6 bases, and 14 bases separated the two germline ends. The CDR3, as DNA: TGCGCCAGCAGTCCCTGGGGAGAGGGCGAGCAGTACTTC. Its protein product is CASSPWGEGEQYF.

The chain joins TRBV6-1 to TRBJ1-2; D gene unclear. The germline gives CDR1 MNHNS, CDR2 SASEGT. The CDR3 is 14 residues long. V gave up 1 base and J gave up 4 bases, with 10 bases separating them. The CDR3 protein is CASSEGGFFYGYTF. CDR3 in DNA: TGTGCCAGCAGTGAAGGGGGTTTTTTCTATGGCTACACCTTC.

This sequence joins TRBV19 and TRBJ2-7; no reliable D call. Germline values: CDR1 LNHDA, CDR2 SQIVND (reference sequence). The CDR3 is 13 residues long. Trimming removed 1 base from V and 3 bases from J, with 7 bases in between. The CDR3: CASSIAKGYEQYF. The CDR3 nucleotides are TGTGCCAGTAGTATAGCGAAGGGCTACGAGCAGTACTTC.

This chain joins TRBV7-9 and TRBJ2-2; no firm D call. Trimming stripped 5 bases from V and 4 bases from J, with 14 bases between. CDR3 length: 15 residues. Germline CDR1 is SEHNR and CDR2 is FQNEAQ (reference sequence). CDR3 sequence reads: CASSLTTGATGELFF. In DNA, the CDR3 is TGTGCCAGCAGCCTAACGACTGGTGCCACCGGGGAGCTGTTTTTT. The full variable domain, rest sourced from reference TRBV7-9 and TRBJ2-2, is DTGVSQNPRHKITKRGQNVTFRCDPISEHNRLYWYRQTLGQGPEFLTYFQNEAQLEKSRLLSDRFSAERPKGSFSTLEIQRTEQGDSAMYLCASSLTTGATGELFFGEGSRLTVL.

The DNA for the CDR3 is TGTGCCAGTAGTCGAGACAGGGGGTACGAGCAGTACTTC. This gives the protein CASSRDRGYEQYF. V usage is TRBV19 and J usage is TRBJ2-7; 9 bases are a match to TRBD1. From germline, CDR1 is LNHDA and CDR2 SQIVND (reference sequence). The junction had 3 bases not matched to a gene; V was cut back by 5 bases and J by 4 bases. This CDR3 spans 13 amino acids.

For this clone: Other DNA variants within this sample encode the same CDR3. The chain uses TRBV28 and TRBJ2-7; perhaps TRBD2 as D (7 bases). This CDR3 has 14 residues. CDR1 and CDR2 from the germline V gene are MDHEN and SYDVKM. V lost 6 bases and J lost 2, with 14 bases in between. This CDR3 reads CASSWGRGAYEQYF. The CDR3 DNA follows: TGTGCCAGCAGCTGGGGGAGGGGGGCCTACGAGCAGTACTTC. Variable domain in full (rest from reference TRBV28 and TRBJ2-7): DVKVTQSSRYLVKRTGEKVFLECVQDMDHENMFWYRQDPGLGLRLIYFSYDVKMKEKGDIPEGYSVSREKKERFSLILESASTNQTSMYLCASSWGRGAYEQYFGPGTRLTVT.

This clone was detected only a few times. The J gene is TRBJ1-2, the V gene TRBV19, with D tentatively TRBD1 (5 bases). Looked up from germline, CDR1 is LNHDA and CDR2 is SQIVND (reference sequence). Trimming removed 10 bases at V and 4 bases at J, with 16 bases between. This CDR3 is built from 13 residues. For the CDR3, the DNA is TGTGCCACCACGGACACAGGAGGCTATGGCTACACCTTC. Its translation: CATTDTGGYGYTF.

The chain uses TRBV5-1 and TRBJ2-7, with TRBD2 identical over 10 bases. Germline values: CDR1 SGHRS, CDR2 YFSETQ. This CDR3 has 15 residues. V gave up 0 bases and J gave up 5 bases; unmatched junction bases: 5. CDR3 coding DNA: TGCGCCAGCAGCTTGGGCCTAGCGGGAGTAAACGAGCAGTACTTC. It translates to CASSLGLAGVNEQYF.

The chain employs TRBV7-9 and TRBJ2-7; perhaps TRBD2 as D (7 bases). This CDR3 has 15 residues. Trimming left V 5 bases short and J 6 bases short, with 20 bases between. Germline V lookup: CDR1 SEHNR, CDR2 FQNEAQ (reference sequence). CDR3 sequence (DNA): TGTGCCAGCAGCAAGGAGGGGGAGGGGTTTCGCGAGCAGTACTTC. Amino acid sequence: CASSKEGEGFREQYF.

For the CDR3, the DNA is TGTGCCAGCTCACCAGGGACAGGGAATACCGGGGAGCTGTTTTTT. Its translation: CASSPGTGNTGELFF. The chain couples TRBV18 to TRBJ2-2; 9 nucleotides match TRBD1. V was clipped by 2 bases and J by 5 bases; unmatched bases: 3. This CDR3 is 15 amino acids long. Germline V gene data show CDR1 as KGHSH and CDR2 as LQKENI.

This sequence joins TRBV5-4 and TRBJ2-1; perhaps TRBD2 as D (6 bases). V was shortened by 2 bases and J by 8 bases, with 8 bases between the two germline ends. Germline CDR1 and CDR2: SGHNT and YYREEE (reference sequence). This CDR3 comprises 12 residues. The CDR3 here is CASSFGGDEQFF. The CDR3 DNA is TGTGCCAGCAGCTTCGGAGGGGATGAGCAGTTCTTC.

The rearrangement joins TRBV7-9 to TRBJ1-2, with TRBD1 as a possible D gene (5 bases). This CDR3 spans 12 amino acids. Trimming stripped 2 bases from V and 8 bases from J, with 9 bases between. CDR1 and CDR2 from the germline V gene are SEHNR and FQNEAQ (reference sequence). The CDR3 protein is CASSLSGAGYTF. DNA of the CDR3: TGTGCCAGCAGCTTATCTGGGGCGGGCTACACCTTC.

The chain couples TRBV9 to TRBJ2-7; TRBD1 agrees at 8 bases. The V gene end was trimmed by 4 bases and the J gene end by 2 bases; junction bases not matched to a gene: 5. Germline V gives CDR1 SGDLS, CDR2 YYNGEE. The CDR3 consists of 14 residues. The CDR3 DNA reads as TGTGCCAGCAGCCCTGGACAGGGCCCCTACGAGCAGTACTTC. Translation gives CASSPGQGPYEQYF.

The chain is built from TRBV19 and TRBJ1-2; no clear D. Germline V CDR1 and CDR2: LNHDA, SQIVND (reference sequence). The V and J ends lost 7 bases and 4 bases respectively, with 16 bases between them. This CDR3 has 14 amino acids. This chain's CDR3 is CASTLAGQSYGYTF. As DNA, the CDR3 is TGTGCCAGTACCTTAGCCGGGCAGAGCTATGGCTACACCTTC.

This sequence joins TRBV6-6 and TRBJ1-2; D ambiguous. V shed 5 bases and J shed 4 bases, with 11 bases lying between them. CDR3 length: 13 residues. In germline, CDR1 is MNHNY, CDR2 SVGAGI (reference sequence). The CDR3 sequence: CASSLDKSYGYTF. CDR3 nucleotides: TGTGCCAGCAGTCTAGACAAGTCCTATGGCTACACCTTC.

This chain uses TRBV5-1 with TRBJ2-2; D is uncertain. Looked up from germline, CDR1 is SGHRS and CDR2 is YFSETQ. Deletions cut 4 bases from V and 8 bases from J, with 12 bases between. The CDR3 is 13 residues long. CDR3 DNA sequence: TGCGCCAGCAGCCCCGTGGTTTTGGGGGAGCTGTTTTTT. Translation: CASSPVVLGELFF.

This chain connects TRBV28 to TRBJ2-2; 11 bases are shared with TRBD1. The CDR3 length is 15 residues. Germline CDR1 MDHEN, CDR2 SYDVKM. The J segment lost 6 bases and the V segment lost 5 bases, leaving 5 bases of the junction unmatched. CDR3 sequence reads: CASSPGTGGPGELFF. The CDR3 DNA is TGTGCCAGCAGTCCTGGGACAGGGGGTCCCGGGGAGCTGTTTTTT.

The chain couples TRBV2 to TRBJ2-7, with D uncertain. There are 16 residues in the CDR3. Germline V gives CDR1 SNHLY, CDR2 FYNNEI. V lost 3 bases and J lost 3, with 18 bases in between. CDR3 protein: CASSEGLLNSYYEQYF. The CDR3, as DNA: TGTGCCAGCAGTGAGGGTCTCCTGAACTCATACTACGAGCAGTACTTC.

This sequence joins TRBV29-1 and TRBJ1-1; TRBD1 aligns across 8 bases. Germline CDR1 is SQVTM and CDR2 is ANQGSEA. The CDR3 sequence is 14 residues long. The V segment lost 4 bases and the J segment 1 base; nucleotides outside the gene matches: 5. This chain's CDR3 is CSVAGTGGNTEAFF. The CDR3 nucleotides read TGCAGCGTTGCCGGCACAGGGGGGAACACTGAAGCTTTCTTT.

This clone was observed a handful of times. This specimen includes other DNA sequences encoding the same CDR3. The chain uses TRBV27 and TRBJ1-1; D is unclear. Between the trimmed V and J ends, which lost 4 bases and 4 bases, there was a span of 7 bases. Per germline, CDR1 MNHEY and CDR2 SMNVEV (reference sequence). CDR3 length equals 12 residues. The CDR3 is CASSSRGTEAFF. The CDR3 bases are TGTGCCAGCAGTTCGAGAGGCACTGAAGCTTTCTTT.

This sequence joins TRBV13 and TRBJ2-5; no definite D call. V dropped 1 base and J dropped 4 bases, with 7 bases sitting between them. Germline V gives CDR1 PRHDT, CDR2 FYEKMQ (reference sequence). The CDR3 length is 13 residues. The DNA of the CDR3 is TGTGCCAGCAGCTTAGACGGCGTAGAGACCCAGTACTTC. Amino acid sequence: CASSLDGVETQYF.

The DNA of the CDR3 is TGTGCCAGCAGCGTAGGGGACAGACAAGAGACCCAGTACTTC. It codes for CASSVGDRQETQYF. V usage is TRBV9 and J usage is TRBJ2-5; 7 positions match TRBD1. The CDR3 length is 14 residues. V dropped 0 bases and J dropped 2; count of bases not matched to a gene: 1. CDR1 and CDR2 (germline): SGDLS, YYNGEE.

The chain combines TRBV29-1 with TRBJ2-3; D remains ambiguous. V gave up 7 bases and J gave up 2 bases, with 13 bases separating them. This CDR3 region has 13 residues. CDR1 and CDR2 from the germline V gene are SQVTM and ANQGSEA. For the CDR3, the DNA is TGCAGCGCAATGGAAGGCCTCACAGATACGCAGTATTTT. Translation gives CSAMEGLTDTQYF.

The V and J genes are TRBV7-9 and TRBJ2-7; TRBD1 aligns across 8 bases. J was trimmed by 3 bases and V by 4 bases; bases with no gene match: 8. This CDR3 comprises 15 residues. Germline V gene sequence: CDR1 SEHNR, CDR2 FQNEAQ (reference sequence). CDR3 amino acids: CASSSFQGANYEQYF. DNA for the CDR3: TGTGCCAGCAGCTCCTTCCAGGGGGCTAACTACGAGCAGTACTTC. The whole variable domain, remainder taken from reference TRBV7-9 and TRBJ2-7, is DTGVSQNPRHKITKRGQNVTFRCDPISEHNRLYWYRQTLGQGPEFLTYFQNEAQLEKSRLLSDRFSAERPKGSFSTLEIQRTEQGDSAMYLCASSSFQGANYEQYFGPGTRLTVT.

This clone was observed once. V usage is TRBV7-6 and J usage is TRBJ2-1, with TRBD1 matching 7 bases. Germline V gene sequence: CDR1 SGHVS, CDR2 FNYEAQ. This CDR3 spans 14 amino acids. The junction had 5 bases not matched to a gene; V was cut back by 3 bases and J by 6 bases. The DNA of the CDR3 is TGTGCCAGCAGCTTTCAGGGGGATGGCAATGAGCAGTTCTTC. As protein: CASSFQGDGNEQFF.